The clone carrying this T cell receptor (beta chain) was picked up many times. Its target is unknown. This CDR3 contains 13 residues. Trimming took off 5 bases at V and 3 bases at J, with 8 bases between the two ends. The germline gives CDR1 WSHSY, CDR2 SAAADI. This sample was taken from a study of Graves' ophthalmopathy and Graves' hyperthyroidism. Study conclusions and caveats: A majority of expanded thyroid clonotypes exceeding 0.001 frequency were likewise present in blood.

Aged 18 to 65, hyperthyroidism patients had new diagnoses of under 2 months' duration. Patients with other autoimmune diseases, uncontrolled infections, pregnancy or lactation were excluded. The sequenced template was RNA, covering the TCR beta CDR3 region. Following a first-round RT-PCR that used HTBI primers, a second-round multiplex PCR was carried out. MiXCR, applied by TCRdb to the multiplex PCR reads, yields one record per CDR3 protein. Of around 1,000,000 distinct CDR3 sequences listed, about 35% were seen once; the top ten hold around 10%. The clonotype originates from an adult man with Graves' hyperthyroidism. The sample taken for sequencing was peripheral blood or thyroid tissue (not recorded which). This chain joins TRBV10-2 and TRBJ1-3; D gene uncertain. CDR3 protein: CASSWRNGNTIYF. The CDR3, as DNA: TGCGCCAGCAGTTGGAGAAATGGAAACACCATATATTTT.